This TCR beta chain was captured in a study of T cell responses to AZD1222 COVID-19 vaccine listed by TCRdb under 2021. General notes on the study: A total of 233 trial participants underwent TCR sequencing, of whom roughly 210 received two doses of AZD1222 and some 26 received two doses of the MenACWY control vaccine. Trial participants were enrolled by age into subgroups of 18-55, 56-69 and 70-plus years, and around 150, 29 and 61 TCR-sequenced participants, respectively, were included in these subgroups. Broader findings and caveats from the paper: Because no samples from the day 14 peak response were available, repertoires could be characterized only after the peak T cell response. Participants were mostly white British, with more females than males. The authors suggested clonal diversity may have been underestimated. Reportedly, close to half of the unique spike-specific TCRs recognized epitopes lying outside the regions that are mutated in the B.1.351 and B.1.1.7 variants. Spike-specific TCR breadth and depth rose significantly after two AZD1222 doses compared with day 0 and with MenACWY recipients. The vaccine-associated CD4 TCRs covered the entire spike protein, and the dominant responses fell in regions 160-218 and 743-854. Conclusions about previously exposed vaccinees were limited because only five to seven AZD1222 recipients were SARS-CoV-2 seropositive at baseline. The 56-69-year group was small, and its depth increase did not reach significance, likely because of low power.

The CDR3 regions of human TCRbeta chains were analyzed by immunosequencing. Regarding the original processing steps: Repertoire TCRs were matched against a reference library of SARS-CoV-2-specific TCRs generated with the MIRA antigen-specificity platform. Breadth was defined as the fraction of unique TCRs that were SARS-CoV-2-associated, and depth was defined as the fraction of total T cells that were SARS-CoV-2-associated. Using the MIRA data, each spike-specific TCR was assigned both to the spike region to which the TCR was reactive and to a CD4 or CD8 class. Log10-transformed breadth and depth values were compared by one-way ANOVA with Sidak's multiple comparisons tests. Drawn from immuneACCESS, this table holds only the in-frame rearrangements with V and J called that TCRdb kept. Clones are partly lost; checked studies trace under half to an unresolved V gene and leave the rest unexplained. That table gives V, J and clone size, and the DNA gave D and trimming. This sample lists 180,000 or so clones; around 90% were detected once. Clones ranked in the top ten supply approximately 1.9% of the sample.

About this clone itself: The antigen it binds to is not known. Base qualities are not recorded, but no much larger clone differs from it by a single base.

From its cysteine to its phenylalanine, the CDR3 spans 14 amino acids. Left in the record is the CDR3 DNA by itself, 42 bases read in frame from the first base. The time point tag for this specimen amounts to: about 28 days (+/-7) after the second vaccine dose. AZD1222 recipients given second doses at about 4 weeks or at about 12 weeks were pooled, since spike-specific TCR depth and breadth were not found to differ between the two schedules. The vaccinee samples were drawn from two UK trials, COV001 and COV002, one of which was a single-blind randomized controlled phase 2/3 trial testing AZD1222 (ChAdOx1 nCoV-19) in healthy adults. Trial participant PBMC samples were collected at day 0 and day 28 after the second dose for TCRbeta chain sequencing.

The sequenced sample was peripheral blood, obtained 28 days after the second AZD1222 dose. The clonotype comes from an adult who received the AZD1222 COVID-19 vaccine. The rearrangement combines TRBV21-1 with TRBJ1-5. TRBV21-1 is flagged as a pseudogene. The nucleotide sequence is given as TGTGCCAGCAGCAGGGTTGGGGGCAATCAGCCCCAGCATTTT. This translates into CASSRVGGNQPQHF.